The 25 T cell receptor beta chains in this list originate from one sample, sequenced in a study of cytomegalovirus exposure and HLA in healthy donors. Clones were read by immunoSEQ multiplex PCR, and TCRdb kept only the in-frame ones, dropping some. The repertoire holds about 170,000 clones, with roughly nine tenths as singletons. Source material: PBMCs. The source is a man aged 18 to 30 in good health and CMV-seropositive.

The chain couples TRBV9 to TRBJ1-3; a weak D match, TRBD1 (6 bases). The germline gives CDR1 SGDLS, CDR2 YYNGEE. This CDR3 contains 16 residues. Between the trimmed V and J ends, which lost 4 bases and 1 base, there was a span of 15 bases. CDR3 amino acids: CASSTPQGKSGNTIYF. In DNA, the CDR3 is TGTGCCAGCAGCACACCCCAGGGGAAGTCTGGAAACACCATATATTTT.

This chain connects TRBV19 to TRBJ2-7; D not resolved. V lost 5 bases and J lost 3, with 11 bases in between. Germline CDR1 LNHDA, CDR2 SQIVND (reference sequence). CDR3 length equals 13 residues. CDR3 DNA: TGTGCCAGTAGTGCCCGACAAGACTACGAGCAGTACTTC. Residues: CASSARQDYEQYF.

The V and J genes are TRBV12-5 and TRBJ2-7; 7 bases match TRBD2. Germline V CDR1 and CDR2: LGHNT, FRNRAP. After removal of 0 bases from V and 2 bases from J, the junction contained 7 bases not matched to a gene. The CDR3 is made up of 16 amino acids. In DNA, the CDR3 is TGTGCTAGTGGTTTGGTACTTTCCCGGGAGGCCTACGAGCAGTACTTC. Translated, it gives CASGLVLSREAYEQYF.

The V and J genes are TRBV13 and TRBJ2-2, with D maybe TRBD2 (6 bases). V was trimmed by 5 bases and J by 1 base, leaving 11 bases between them. CDR1 is PRHDT and CDR2 is FYEKMQ in the germline V gene (reference sequence). The CDR3 extends over 15 amino acids. The CDR3 is CASSRDFLNTGELFF. The CDR3 DNA follows: TGTGCCAGCAGCCGGGACTTCCTGAACACCGGGGAGCTGTTTTTT.

The chain carries TRBV7-9 and TRBJ2-1; 11 bases map to TRBD2. The CDR3 is 16 amino acids. J was trimmed by 8 bases and V by 1 base; bases with no gene match: 7. CDR1 is SEHNR and CDR2 is FQNEAQ in the germline V gene (reference sequence). The CDR3 spells CASSLESLAGGYEQFF. The CDR3 DNA reads TGTGCCAGCAGCTTAGAGTCCCTAGCGGGAGGATATGAGCAGTTCTTC. Combining the CDR3 with reference TRBV7-9 and TRBJ2-1 gives the whole variable domain DTGVSQNPRHKITKRGQNVTFRCDPISEHNRLYWYRQTLGQGPEFLTYFQNEAQLEKSRLLSDRFSAERPKGSFSTLEIQRTEQGDSAMYLCASSLESLAGGYEQFFGPGTRLTVL.

The chain recombines TRBV5-6 with TRBJ2-7; 10 bases line up with TRBD1. From germline, CDR1 is SGHDT and CDR2 YYEEEE. Unmatched junction bases numbered 1, after V lost 4 bases and J lost 0 bases. The CDR3 is 14 residues long. This CDR3 reads CASSRQGASYEQYF. The DNA of the CDR3 is TGTGCCAGCAGCCGACAGGGGGCCTCCTACGAGCAGTACTTC.

The chain joins TRBV5-5 to TRBJ2-7; 12 positions match TRBD2. Germline loops: CDR1 SGHKS, CDR2 YYEKEE (reference sequence). The J segment lost 3 bases and the V segment lost 0 bases, leaving 1 base of the junction unmatched. This CDR3 spans 15 amino acids. The CDR3 is CASSLASGGDYEQYF. CDR3 coding DNA: TGTGCCAGCAGCTTGGCTAGCGGGGGGGACTACGAGCAGTACTTC.

This chain links TRBV19 with TRBJ2-7; D ambiguous. CDR1 and CDR2 from the germline V gene are LNHDA and SQIVND (reference sequence). The CDR3 is 13 residues long. Trimming cost V 5 bases and J 7 bases, with 15 bases left between them. CDR3 sequence: CASSSRSFWEQYF. The CDR3 region has the DNA TGTGCCAGTAGTTCTAGGTCCTTCTGGGAGCAGTACTTC.

The rearrangement links TRBV6-6 to TRBJ2-1; 9 bases line up with TRBD2. The CDR3 is made up of 14 amino acids. After removal of 5 bases from V and 4 bases from J, the junction contained 3 bases not matched to a gene. Per germline, CDR1 MNHNY and CDR2 SVGAGI (reference sequence). The CDR3 sequence: CASSPSGEYNEQFF. DNA for the CDR3: TGTGCCAGCAGTCCTAGCGGGGAATACAATGAGCAGTTCTTC.

In its sample, this clone was seen once. The genes are TRBV18 and TRBJ2-1, with 9 bases that match TRBD1. CDR1 and CDR2 (germline): KGHSH, LQKENI. Losses at the gene ends were 3 bases for V and 4 bases for J; bases not matched to a gene: 4. The CDR3 extends over 15 amino acids. CDR3 coding DNA: TGTGCCAGCTCACCGGGACAGGGAGGATACAATGAGCAGTTCTTC. The encoded protein is CASSPGQGGYNEQFF.

As DNA, the CDR3 is TGCGCCAGCAGCCCCATCCGGGGGAAAATCCACGAGCAGTACTTC. This sequence encodes CASSPIRGKIHEQYF. The chain recombines TRBV4-1 with TRBJ2-7, with D tentatively TRBD2 (6 bases). The CDR3 has 15 residues. Trimming took off 4 bases at V and 5 bases at J, with 18 bases between the two ends. Germline V gene lookup returns CDR1 MGHRA and CDR2 YSYEKL.

The J gene is TRBJ2-1, the V gene TRBV2; unclear D gene. V gave up 3 bases and J gave up 4 bases, with 4 bases separating them. This CDR3 region has 12 residues. CDR1 and CDR2 from the germline V gene are SNHLY and FYNNEI. As DNA, the CDR3 is TGTGCCAGCAGTGACAGTTACAATGAGCAGTTCTTC. Translating it yields CASSDSYNEQFF.

Only one count was recorded for this clone. The V call is TRBV4-1, the J call TRBJ1-1; D gene uncertain. Germline CDR1 is MGHRA and CDR2 is YSYEKL. CDR3 length: 16 amino acids. Trimming removed 1 base from V and 10 bases from J, with 22 bases in between. The CDR3 DNA reads TGCGCCAGCAGCCAAGGAATCATCGGGATCCAAGTTGGAGCTTTCTTT. Amino acids: CASSQGIIGIQVGAFF.

This clone was counted only a few times. The V call is TRBV7-9, the J call TRBJ2-7; a weak D match, TRBD2 (5 bases). Germline CDR1 is SEHNR and CDR2 is FQNEAQ (reference sequence). The CDR3 is made up of 14 amino acids. V was clipped by 1 base and J by 2 bases, with 9 bases between them. The CDR3 DNA sequence: TGTGCCAGCAGCTTAGGGAGCGGCACCTACGAGCAGTACTTC. This translates into CASSLGSGTYEQYF.

The rearrangement uses TRBV6-1 and TRBJ1-4, with TRBD1 identical over 8 bases. The CDR3 runs to 15 residues. V gave up 6 bases and J gave up 5 bases; unmatched junction bases: 8. Per germline, CDR1 MNHNS and CDR2 SASEGT. This CDR3 reads CASRGWTGSNEKLFF. The CDR3 DNA reads TGTGCCAGCAGGGGATGGACAGGGTCAAATGAAAAACTGTTTTTT.

The chain joins TRBV11-1 to TRBJ2-4; 7 bases line up with TRBD2. CDR1 and CDR2 from the germline V gene are SGHAT and FQDESV (reference sequence). Losses at the gene ends were 6 bases for V and 9 bases for J; bases not matched to a gene: 8. The CDR3 contains 13 residues. CDR3 sequence reads: CASSITGEGIQYF. The CDR3 bases are TGTGCCAGCAGTATTACCGGGGAGGGCATTCAGTACTTC.

The chain employs TRBV10-3 and TRBJ1-3, with D possibly being TRBD1 (6 bases). Trimming took off 5 bases at V and 5 bases at J, with 13 bases between the two ends. CDR3 length equals 14 residues. Germline V gene data show CDR1 as ENHRY and CDR2 as SYGVKD. Here the CDR3 DNA reads TGTGCCATCAGTCCAGGGGATGTTAGAAACACCATATATTTT. Translating it yields CAISPGDVRNTIYF.

This clone showed up just once. The V gene is TRBV7-9, the J gene TRBJ2-1, with 12 bases lining up with TRBD2. Unmatched junction bases numbered 6, after V lost 5 bases and J lost 4 bases. Looked up from germline, CDR1 is SEHNR and CDR2 is FQNEAQ (reference sequence). The CDR3 length is 16 residues. The CDR3 is CASSPPGTSGYNEQFF. DNA for the CDR3: TGTGCCAGCAGCCCCCCCGGGACTAGCGGGTACAATGAGCAGTTCTTC.

This clone was seen once. The genes are TRBV4-2 and TRBJ2-1; 13 nucleotides agree with TRBD2. Trimming removed 0 bases from V and 0 bases from J; junction bases left unmatched: 8. The CDR3 runs 20 residues. Germline CDR1 and CDR2: LGHNA and YNFKEQ. In DNA, the CDR3 is TGTGCCAGCAGCCAAGAAGGGACTAGCGGGATCGGGAGCTCCTACAATGAGCAGTTCTTC. This sequence encodes CASSQEGTSGIGSSYNEQFF.

The V gene is TRBV6-5, the J gene TRBJ2-1, with 11 bases identical to TRBD2. CDR3 size: 16 residues. CDR1 MNHEY and CDR2 SVGAGI come from the germline V gene. With V trimmed by 0 bases and J by 11 bases, 9 bases remained unmatched. This CDR3 reads CASSYSTGTSGNQQFF. In DNA form, the CDR3 reads TGTGCCAGCAGTTACTCGACCGGGACTAGCGGAAATCAGCAGTTCTTC.

The chain links TRBV19 to TRBJ1-5; possible D gene TRBD1, 5 bases. Germline V gives CDR1 LNHDA, CDR2 SQIVND (reference sequence). Between the trimmed V and J ends, which lost 5 bases and 4 bases, there was a span of 9 bases. The CDR3 is 13 amino acids. The CDR3 nucleotides read TGTGCCAGTAGTGGACAAGTTAATCAGCCCCAGCATTTT. Amino acid sequence: CASSGQVNQPQHF. Full variable domain (missing parts from reference TRBV19 and TRBJ1-5): DGGITQSPKYLFRKEGQNVTLSCEQNLNHDAMYWYRQDPGQGLRLIYYSQIVNDFQKGDIAEGYSVSREKKESFPLTVTSAQKNPTAFYLCASSGQVNQPQHFGDGTRLSIL.

This clone appeared a few times. The chain couples TRBV5-1 to TRBJ2-1, with 7 bases that match TRBD2. Germline loops: CDR1 SGHRS, CDR2 YFSETQ. The CDR3 covers 14 residues. Unmatched junction bases numbered 9, after V lost 4 bases and J lost 8 bases. The CDR3 sequence is CASSPSTSMHEQFF. The CDR3 DNA reads TGCGCCAGCAGCCCTTCGACTAGCATGCATGAGCAGTTCTTC.

This rearrangement joins TRBV5-6 to TRBJ2-7, with D tentatively TRBD2 (5 bases). Looked up from germline, CDR1 is SGHDT and CDR2 is YYEEEE. Trimming removed 3 bases at V and 1 base at J, with 11 bases between. This CDR3 region has 14 residues. CDR3: CASSSEGGSYEQYF. The CDR3 bases are TGTGCCAGCAGCTCTGAGGGTGGATCCTACGAGCAGTACTTC.

The V call is TRBV19, the J call TRBJ1-1, with 8 positions matching TRBD1. The length of the CDR3 is 15 residues. Germline lookup yields CDR1 LNHDA and CDR2 SQIVND (reference sequence). The V segment lost 9 bases and the J segment 4 bases; nucleotides outside the gene matches: 13. The DNA for the CDR3 is TGTGCCAGCACCGTAGACAGGGGAAGAGGCACTGAAGCTTTCTTT. This sequence encodes CASTVDRGRGTEAFF.

The J gene is TRBJ2-7, the V gene TRBV30; 7 positions agree with TRBD1. Germline lookup yields CDR1 GTSNPN and CDR2 SVGIG (reference sequence). J was trimmed by 2 bases and V by 1 base; bases with no gene match: 2. The CDR3 covers 13 residues. CDR3 nucleotide sequence: TGTGCCTGGAGTGGACAGGGAACCTACGAGCAGTACTTC. Amino acids: CAWSGQGTYEQYF.